This T cell receptor (beta chain) came from a study of T cell repertoires in cytomegalovirus infection. For the study at large: Selection of CMV epitopes for the study included recently identified HLA-C-restricted and well-studied HLA-B-restricted ones. From public TCR beta signatures came an indication of both CMV infection and matching HLA type. Study results and caveats: CMV-specific TCR beta clonotypes restricted by HLA-C dominated the ex vivo response. Identification of carriers of CMV plus the relevant HLA was achieved through cumulative public TCR beta family frequency.

CDR1 and CDR2 from the germline V gene are MDHEN and SYDVKM. The junction had 5 bases not matched to a gene; V was cut back by 0 bases and J by 3 bases. The CDR3 extends over 17 amino acids. Concerning this clonotype itself: As yet, its antigen is unknown.

TCRdb processed the reads anew with MiXCR; each CDR3 protein has one entry. The sample includes approximately 1,000,000 distinct CDR3 sequences, around 32% of them seen just once. Sequenced here: cultured CD8+ T cells from PBMCs, sampled from culture after CMV antigen stimulation. This receptor was obtained from a human donor in good health (CMV status not recorded). Some clones in this sample may be carry-over from other donors' samples. J is TRBJ2-3 and V is TRBV28, with 11 bases that match TRBD2. The CDR3 here is CASSLWLAGGGTDTQYF. CDR3 in DNA: TGTGCCAGCAGTTTATGGCTAGCGGGGGGCGGGACAGATACGCAGTATTTT.